The clone carrying this T cell receptor (beta chain) came up a few times. What it recognizes is unknown. The data stem from a study of cytomegalovirus exposure and HLA in healthy donors. This CDR3 is built from 11 residues. Per germline, CDR1 LNHDA and CDR2 SQIVND (reference sequence). Between the trimmed V and J ends, which lost 4 bases and 5 bases, there was a span of 5 bases. Points from the study as a whole: Productive rates of about 90% or about 30% were seen for most TCR beta V segments in an earlier analysis.

PCR primers comprised 60 Vbeta and 13 Jbeta primers. Sequencing was performed with immunoSEQ multiplex PCR; in TCRdb, only in-frame clones are kept and a portion is missing. Of 60,000 to 70,000 clones in the sample, roughly 77% were seen once. V usage is TRBV19 and J usage is TRBJ1-2; no firm D call. This sequence originates from a woman aged 30 to 39 in good health and CMV-seronegative. Specimen: PBMCs. The CDR3 protein is CASSKLYGYTF. In DNA form, the CDR3 reads TGTGCCAGTAGTAAACTTTATGGCTACACCTTC.